The 21 T cell receptor beta chains listed next were all sequenced from one sample in a study of T cells in Graves' hyperthyroidism and ophthalmopathy. Template material for amplifying TCR beta CDR3 regions consisted of RNA transcripts. First-round RT-PCR of the TCR CDR3 relied on the HTBI primer set. TCRdb analysed the multiplex PCR reads with MiXCR anew, one entry per CDR3 protein. The sample consists of about 640,000 distinct CDR3 sequences, around 20% of them appearing once. The sequencing sample was made of blood. Receptor source: a man aged 30 to 39 with Graves' ophthalmopathy.

The chain joins TRBV6-2 or TRBV6-3 to TRBJ1-2; D gene ambiguous. There are 12 residues in the CDR3. The germline CDR1 and CDR2 sequences are MNHEY and SVGEGT. Trimming removed 5 bases from V and 4 bases from J, with 8 bases in between. The CDR3 here is CASSTDFYGYTF. The DNA for the CDR3 is TGTGCCAGCAGTACTGACTTCTATGGCTACACCTTC.

This clonotype was counted a few times. CDR3 DNA: TGTGCCTGGACCCGGCGTGGGAGTTACACCGGGGAGCTGTTTTTT. Translated, it gives CAWTRRGSYTGELFF. This chain links TRBV30 with TRBJ2-2; weak D call: TRBD2 (5 bases). V lost 4 bases and J lost 3, with 15 bases in between. The germline CDR1 and CDR2 sequences are GTSNPN and SVGIG (reference sequence). The CDR3 consists of 15 residues.

V is TRBV4-3 and J is TRBJ2-1, with D unclear. Germline loops: CDR1 LGHNA, CDR2 YSLEER. The V end was cut by 1 base, the J end by 7 bases, with 14 bases between. The CDR3 extends over 15 amino acids. The CDR3 is CASSQGEIGGNEQFF. CDR3 sequence (DNA): TGCGCCAGCAGCCAAGGCGAGATCGGTGGAAATGAGCAGTTCTTC.

The V and J genes are TRBV27 and TRBJ2-5; TRBD2 matches 7 bases. Germline-derived CDR1 and CDR2 are MNHEY and SMNVEV (reference sequence). The trim removed 6 bases at V and 4 bases at J, leaving 11 bases unmatched. This CDR3 region has 15 residues. The CDR3 sequence is CASSQSGKVGETQYF. The CDR3 nucleotides read TGTGCCAGCAGCCAAAGCGGGAAGGTGGGAGAGACCCAGTACTTC.

The J gene is TRBJ2-2, the V gene TRBV7-8; D gene uncertain. This CDR3 comprises 14 residues. The V end lost 1 base, the J end lost 3 bases, and 6 bases lay between the germline ends. From germline, CDR1 is SGHVS and CDR2 FQNEAQ. The CDR3 nucleotides are TGTGCCAGCAGCTTAGTAGCCCACACCGGGGAGCTGTTTTTT. Protein product: CASSLVAHTGELFF.

To note about this clonotype: Possible read error: a much larger clone is one base away. The CDR3 reads CASSQDILPGNGYAF. The CDR3 DNA follows: TGTGCCAGCAGCCAAGATATATTGCCGGGCAATGGCTACGCCTTC. This rearrangement joins TRBV3-1 to TRBJ1-2, with D unclear. CDR3 length: 15 amino acids. Germline CDR1 is LGHDT and CDR2 is YNNKEL (reference sequence).

The rearrangement links TRBV9 to TRBJ1-2; 7 bases map to TRBD1. The CDR3 totals 16 residues. J gave up 5 bases and V 3 bases, and 13 bases lay outside the gene matches. In germline, CDR1 is SGDLS, CDR2 YYNGEE. Written as DNA, the CDR3 is TGTGCCAGCAGCGGAACCATTAACAGGGGAAATTATGGCTACACCTTC. Protein sequence: CASSGTINRGNYGYTF.

This clonotype was seen ten or more times. The chain joins TRBV28 to TRBJ2-5, with D perhaps given as TRBD1 or TRBD2 (5 bases each). Deletions cut 4 bases from V and 1 base from J, with 13 bases between. Germline CDR1 MDHEN, CDR2 SYDVKM. There are 15 residues in the CDR3. The CDR3 here is CASSSRAGSQETQYF. CDR3 nucleotides: TGTGCCAGCAGTTCTAGGGCAGGGAGCCAAGAGACCCAGTACTTC. The full variable domain, completed using reference TRBV28 and TRBJ2-5, is DVKVTQSSRYLVKRTGEKVFLECVQDMDHENMFWYRQDPGLGLRLIYFSYDVKMKEKGDIPEGYSVSREKKERFSLILESASTNQTSMYLCASSSRAGSQETQYFGPGTRLLVL.

This clonotype occurred many times. V usage is TRBV3-1 and J usage is TRBJ2-1, with a weak D call TRBD2 (5 bases). The V gene lost 0 bases and the J gene lost 8 bases, with 11 bases spanning the gap. CDR3 length equals 14 residues. The germline V gene has CDR1 LGHDT and CDR2 YNNKEL (reference sequence). For the CDR3, the DNA is TGTGCCAGCAGCCAAGATGGCATCGGGGATGAGCAGTTCTTC. It is translated as CASSQDGIGDEQFF.

This clonotype was observed a few times. This chain joins TRBV5-1 and TRBJ2-3; 13 bases line up with TRBD2. Germline V gives CDR1 SGHRS, CDR2 YFSETQ. This CDR3 has 15 residues. The V and J ends lost 7 bases and 6 bases, in that order; junction bases with no gene match: 8. The CDR3 nucleotides are TGCGCCAGCTCTTCGGGACTAGCGGGAAAGGATACGCAGTATTTT. This translates into CASSSGLAGKDTQYF.

The chain links TRBV29-1 to TRBJ2-1, with 7 bases that match TRBD2. The CDR3 spans 12 residues. The V and J ends lost 5 bases and 10 bases, in that order; junction bases with no gene match: 8. Germline values: CDR1 SQVTM, CDR2 ANQGSEA. DNA of the CDR3: TGCAGCGTTTTATCGGGAGGAGGAGAGCAGTTCTTC. The encoded protein is CSVLSGGGEQFF.

This clonotype was counted only a few times. The chain has TRBV7-8 and TRBJ2-3, with D perhaps TRBD1 (6 bases). V dropped 5 bases and J dropped 2 bases, with 14 bases sitting between them. The CDR3 is 15 amino acids. Germline V lookup: CDR1 SGHVS, CDR2 FQNEAQ. The DNA for the CDR3 is TGTGCCAGCAGCGAAAACAGGGTTAACACAGATACGCAGTATTTT. Its translation is CASSENRVNTDTQYF.

This clonotype was seen many times. The chain joins TRBV6-1 to TRBJ1-1, with unresolved D. V shed 6 bases and J shed 3 bases, with 11 bases lying between them. Per the germline V gene, CDR1 is MNHNS and CDR2 is SASEGT. The CDR3 consists of 13 residues. CDR3 sequence (DNA): TGTGCCAGCAGGCCCGCTTCGGACACTGAAGCTTTCTTT. Translation gives CASRPASDTEAFF.

A few counts support this clonotype. The rearrangement uses TRBV27 and TRBJ1-3; D unresolved. Germline lookup yields CDR1 MNHEY and CDR2 SMNVEV (reference sequence). The CDR3 is made up of 13 amino acids. V shed 8 bases and J shed 0 bases, with 8 bases lying between them. The CDR3 sequence is CASGPSSGNTIYF. For the CDR3, the DNA is TGTGCCAGCGGCCCAAGCTCTGGAAACACCATATATTTT.

The chain employs TRBV7-9 and TRBJ1-2, with TRBD1 matching 10 bases. V shed 0 bases, J shed 6 bases, and the junction held 1 base outside the gene matches. From germline, CDR1 is SEHNR and CDR2 FQNEAQ (reference sequence). This CDR3 has 14 amino acids. Here the CDR3 reads CASSLAGTGDGYTF. The CDR3 DNA is TGTGCCAGCAGCTTAGCCGGGACAGGGGATGGCTACACCTTC.

This rearrangement joins TRBV20-1 to TRBJ2-2, with 9 bases fitting TRBD1. CDR3 size: 13 residues. The V gene end was trimmed by 4 bases and the J gene end by 6 bases; junction bases not matched to a gene: 3. Germline loops: CDR1 DFQATT, CDR2 SNEGSKA (reference sequence). This CDR3 reads CSATRTGAGELFF. The CDR3 nucleotides read TGCAGTGCTACTCGGACAGGGGCCGGGGAGCTGTTTTTT.

Note on this clonotype: Being one base from a much bigger clone, this may be a read error. This likely comes from a read error, as the CDR3 has no conserved phenylalanine or tryptophan at its end. The rearrangement links TRBV30 to TRBJ1-1; D not certain. The CDR3 has 13 residues. Germline assignment: CDR1 GTSNPN and CDR2 SVGIG (reference sequence). V lost 0 bases and J 0 bases, leaving 5 bases between the germline ends. The CDR3, as DNA: TGTGCCTGGAGTGTAGACATGAACACTGAAGCTTTCTCT. Translation gives CAWSVDMNTEAFS.

This clonotype was observed many times. The chain employs TRBV3-1 and TRBJ2-1, with TRBD2 matching over 11 bases. CDR3 length equals 16 residues. After removal of 4 bases from V and 10 bases from J, the junction contained 12 bases not matched to a gene. Germline V CDR1 and CDR2: LGHDT, YNNKEL (reference sequence). CDR3 sequence: CASSPLMTSGIGEQFF. The CDR3 DNA is TGTGCCAGCAGCCCTTTAATGACTAGCGGGATCGGGGAGCAGTTCTTC.

This clonotype was observed at least ten times. Here the CDR3 reads CASSATGGKDEKLFF. The CDR3, as DNA: TGTGCCAGCAGCGCCACAGGGGGAAAAGATGAAAAACTGTTTTTT. V is TRBV7-9 and J is TRBJ1-4; 8 bases are a match to TRBD1. CDR1 and CDR2 (germline): SEHNR, FQNEAQ (reference sequence). This CDR3 spans 15 amino acids. V was pared by 5 bases and J by 6 bases, with 8 bases of the junction left unmatched. The entire variable domain, with the rest obtained from reference TRBV7-9 and TRBJ1-4, is as follows: DTGVSQNPRHKITKRGQNVTFRCDPISEHNRLYWYRQTLGQGPEFLTYFQNEAQLEKSRLLSDRFSAERPKGSFSTLEIQRTEQGDSAMYLCASSATGGKDEKLFFGSGTQLSVL.

This clonotype was detected only a few times. The V and J genes are TRBV19 and TRBJ2-3; 13 nucleotides agree with TRBD2. V gave up 8 bases and J gave up 2 bases; unmatched junction bases: 13. This CDR3 contains 18 residues. CDR1 is LNHDA, CDR2 SQIVND, per germline (reference sequence). The CDR3 protein is CASGGLAGNPSNTDTQYF. The CDR3, as DNA: TGTGCCAGTGGGGGACTAGCGGGGAATCCCTCCAACACAGATACGCAGTATTTT.

There are a few counts of this clonotype. The V and J genes are TRBV12-3 or TRBV12-4 and TRBJ2-7; 7 bases are a match to TRBD2. Losses at the gene ends were 5 bases for V and 3 bases for J; bases not matched to a gene: 4. The CDR3 spans 13 residues. CDR3 sequence reads: CASSTGLNYEQYF. The CDR3 DNA sequence: TGTGCCAGCAGTACGGGACTAAACTACGAGCAGTACTTC.